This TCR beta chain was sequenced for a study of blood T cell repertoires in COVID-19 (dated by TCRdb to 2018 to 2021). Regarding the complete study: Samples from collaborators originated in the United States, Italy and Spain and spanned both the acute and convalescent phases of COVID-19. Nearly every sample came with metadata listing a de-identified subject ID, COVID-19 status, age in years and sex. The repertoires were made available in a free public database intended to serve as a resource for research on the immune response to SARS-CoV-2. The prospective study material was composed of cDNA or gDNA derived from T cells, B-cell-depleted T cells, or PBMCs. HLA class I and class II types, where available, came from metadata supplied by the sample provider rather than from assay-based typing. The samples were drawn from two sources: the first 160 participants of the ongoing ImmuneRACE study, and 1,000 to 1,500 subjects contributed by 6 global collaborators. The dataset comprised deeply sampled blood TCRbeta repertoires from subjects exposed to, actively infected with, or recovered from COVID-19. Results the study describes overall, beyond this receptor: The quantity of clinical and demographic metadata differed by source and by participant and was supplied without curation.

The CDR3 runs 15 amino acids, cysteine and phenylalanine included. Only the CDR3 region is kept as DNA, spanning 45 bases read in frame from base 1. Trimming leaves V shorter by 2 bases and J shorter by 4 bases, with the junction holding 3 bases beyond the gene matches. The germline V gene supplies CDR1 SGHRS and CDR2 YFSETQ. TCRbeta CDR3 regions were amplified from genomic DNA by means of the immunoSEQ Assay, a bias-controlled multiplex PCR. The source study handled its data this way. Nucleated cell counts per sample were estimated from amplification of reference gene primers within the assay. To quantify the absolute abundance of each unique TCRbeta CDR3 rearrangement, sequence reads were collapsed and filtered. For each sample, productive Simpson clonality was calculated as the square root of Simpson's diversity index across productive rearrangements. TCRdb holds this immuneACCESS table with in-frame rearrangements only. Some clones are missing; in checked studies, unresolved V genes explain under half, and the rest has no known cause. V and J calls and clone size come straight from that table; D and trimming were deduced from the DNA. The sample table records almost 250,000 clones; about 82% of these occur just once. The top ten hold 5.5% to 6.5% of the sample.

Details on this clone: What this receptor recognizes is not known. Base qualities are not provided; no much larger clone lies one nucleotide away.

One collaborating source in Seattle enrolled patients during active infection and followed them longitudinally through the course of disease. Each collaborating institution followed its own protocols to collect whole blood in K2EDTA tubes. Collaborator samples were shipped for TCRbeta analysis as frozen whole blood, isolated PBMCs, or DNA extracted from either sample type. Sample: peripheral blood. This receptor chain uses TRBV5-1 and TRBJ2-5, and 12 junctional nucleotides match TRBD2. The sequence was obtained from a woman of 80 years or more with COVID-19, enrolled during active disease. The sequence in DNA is TGCGCCAGCAGCTTCCTAGCGGGGGGGCTAGAGACCCAGTACTTC. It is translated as CASSFLAGGLETQYF.